This T cell receptor (beta chain) stems from a study of a mutant IDH1 vaccine in newly diagnosed glioma. Study at large: Patients were given eight vaccinations, scheduled in weeks 1, 3, 5, 7, 11, 15, 19 and 23. The treated population exhibited a male proportion of around 62%, a female proportion of roughly 40%, and a mean age of around 40 years. The study's findings and limits: The authors found pseudoprogression apparently unrelated to changes in top peripheral T cell clonotypes.

Time point in this sample: week 11, during vaccination. Every single dose of the vaccine, 300 ug of mutant IDH1 20-mer peptide, came with topical imiquimod. Each tumor in the donors was a new WHO grade 3 or 4 astrocytoma, IDH1-mutant and ATRX-lost. As regards this clone: What it recognizes is unknown.

The J segment lost 9 bases and the V segment lost 1 base, leaving 12 bases of the junction unmatched. Germline V lookup: CDR1 SNHLY, CDR2 FYNNEI. The CDR3 has 16 residues. The assay was immunoSEQ multiplex PCR, and TCRdb's table has in-frame clones only and misses some. The sample records about 64,000 clones, 65% to 85% being singletons. The J gene is TRBJ2-3, the V gene TRBV2, with 8 bases aligning to TRBD2. The receptor comes from a woman in her forties or fifties with glioma. The specimen comprised PBMCs, sampled from a glioma patient whose treatment included an IDH1 peptide vaccine. CDR3 DNA: TGTGCCAGCAGTGAAGGAGGACTAGCCGTTCAGAGGACGCAGTATTTT. It specifies CASSEGGLAVQRTQYF.